A single sample gave rise to the 10 T cell receptor beta chains below, sequenced in a study of T cell responses to AZD1222 COVID-19 vaccine. TCRdb keeps only in-frame clones here, not all; method: immunoSEQ multiplex PCR. The sample carries roughly 120,000 clones, around 94% recorded once. Specimen: peripheral blood, collected 28 days after the second AZD1222 dose. These receptor sequences come from an adult who received the AZD1222 COVID-19 vaccine.

This chain joins TRBV5-1 and TRBJ2-5; TRBD2 aligns across 8 bases. Germline lookup yields CDR1 SGHRS and CDR2 YFSETQ. After removal of 0 bases from V and 4 bases from J, the junction contained 5 bases not matched to a gene. The length of the CDR3 is 15 residues. In nucleotides, the CDR3 is TGCGCCAGCAGCTTGGTCAGCGGGAGTACAGAGACCCAGTACTTC. As protein: CASSLVSGSTETQYF. Based on the CDR3 plus reference TRBV5-1 and TRBJ2-5, the full variable domain is KAGVTQTPRYLIKTRGQQVTLSCSPISGHRSVSWYQQTPGQGLQFLFEYFSETQRNKGNFPGRFSGRQFSNSRSEMNVSTLELGDSALYLCASSLVSGSTETQYFGPGTRLLVL.

The chain uses TRBV6-4 and TRBJ2-3; a weak D match, TRBD2 (6 bases). The CDR3 is 13 amino acids. Trimming removed 5 bases at V and 3 bases at J, with 9 bases between. Germline CDR1 is MRHNA and CDR2 is SNTAGT. DNA of the CDR3: TGTGCCAGCAGTTATAGCGGTACAGATACGCAGTATTTT. As protein: CASSYSGTDTQYF.

The rearrangement uses TRBV7-9 and TRBJ1-3; D unresolved. This CDR3 contains 16 residues. The germline V gene has CDR1 SEHNR and CDR2 FQNEAQ (reference sequence). Trimming left V 1 base short and J 3 bases short, with 13 bases between. CDR3 amino acids: CASSLGAQVDGNTIYF. In DNA, the CDR3 is TGTGCCAGCAGCTTAGGGGCCCAGGTCGATGGAAACACCATATATTTT.

This clone was seen just once. The rearrangement joins TRBV7-2 to TRBJ2-3, with 13 bases lining up with TRBD2. After removal of 2 bases from V and 3 bases from J, the junction contained 2 bases not matched to a gene. This CDR3 spans 16 amino acids. In germline, CDR1 is SGHTA, CDR2 FQGNSA. The CDR3 spells CASSLRLAGGTDTQYF. CDR3 bases: TGTGCCAGCAGCTTAAGACTAGCGGGAGGTACAGATACGCAGTATTTT. Supplemented by reference TRBV7-2 and TRBJ2-3, the full variable domain reads GAGVSQSPSNKVTEKGKDVELRCDPISGHTALYWYRQSLGQGLEFLIYFQGNSAPDKSGLPSDRFSAERTGGSVSTLTIQRTQQEDSAVYLCASSLRLAGGTDTQYFGPGTRLTVL.

Regarding this clone: Within the sample, other DNA sequences also encode this same CDR3. The rearrangement links TRBV30 to TRBJ1-6; D is unclear. V was shortened by 0 bases and J by 10 bases, with 7 bases between the two germline ends. The CDR3 sequence is 12 residues long. Germline values: CDR1 GTSNPN, CDR2 SVGIG (reference sequence). The CDR3 DNA sequence: TGTGCCTGGAGTGTACTTGGGTCACCCCTCCACTTT. Amino acid sequence: CAWSVLGSPLHF.

V gene TRBV2 combines with J gene TRBJ1-4, with a weak D call TRBD1 (5 bases). Trimming cost V 3 bases and J 8 bases, with 13 bases left between them. CDR3 length: 14 residues. Germline V gene data show CDR1 as SNHLY and CDR2 as FYNNEI. The CDR3 region has the DNA TGTGCCAGCAGTGAGGAGGGGATAGGGGAAAAACTGTTTTTT. Amino acids: CASSEEGIGEKLFF.

The DNA of the CDR3 is TGCAGCACCCTCAACAGGGGTGGGAACTATGGCTACACCTTC. Amino acid sequence: CSTLNRGGNYGYTF. The chain recombines TRBV29-1 with TRBJ1-2; 7 bases fit TRBD1. V lost 8 bases to trimming and J lost 2 bases; unmatched junction nucleotides: 11. Germline CDR1 and CDR2: SQVTM and ANQGSEA. This CDR3 comprises 14 residues.

The V and J genes are TRBV6-5 and TRBJ2-7; D is undetermined. The CDR3 consists of 14 residues. Germline-derived CDR1 and CDR2 are MNHEY and SVGAGI. Deletions cut 0 bases from V and 3 bases from J, with 9 bases between. In DNA form, the CDR3 reads TGTGCCAGCAGTTACTCGCTAGACCGCTACGAGCAGTACTTC. As protein: CASSYSLDRYEQYF.

The chain uses TRBV11-2 and TRBJ2-3; the match to TRBD2 covers 11 bases. CDR1 is SGHAT and CDR2 is FQNNGV in the germline V gene. V was clipped by 5 bases and J by 5 bases; unmatched bases: 9. The CDR3 is made up of 16 amino acids. The CDR3 nucleotides are TGTGCCAGCAGCCCATTTACTAGCGGGAGAGGAGATACGCAGTATTTT. Its protein is CASSPFTSGRGDTQYF.

This clone was detected only a few times. The rearrangement links TRBV28 to TRBJ1-2, with TRBD1 as a possible D gene (6 bases). V was pared by 7 bases and J by 9 bases, with 21 bases between. CDR1 and CDR2 from the germline V gene are MDHEN and SYDVKM. This CDR3 has 14 amino acids. The CDR3 DNA reads as TGTGCCAGCACCCTGCTGACAGGTGGCTTTAGCTACACCTTC. Its translation is CASTLLTGGFSYTF.